These 26 T cell receptor beta chains originate from one sample sequenced in a study of control samples from healthy donors and cancer patients. Sequencing was performed with immunoSEQ multiplex PCR; in TCRdb, only in-frame clones are kept and a portion is missing. Among about 130,000 clones, approximately 95% were seen once, and the ten largest hold around 3.6%. Sequenced material: blood. The source of these receptors is a man aged 30-40 years in good health.

The rearrangement uses TRBV6-2 or TRBV6-3 and TRBJ1-1, with a tentative D call TRBD1 (5 bases). Germline assignment: CDR1 MNHEY and CDR2 SVGEGT. V shed 2 bases and J shed 5 bases, with 12 bases lying between them. The CDR3 is 14 residues long. The CDR3 region is CASSYRQGRTEAFF. The DNA of the CDR3 is TGTGCCAGCAGTTACAGGCAGGGAAGGACTGAAGCTTTCTTT.

The chain is built from TRBV20-1 and TRBJ2-5, with 8 bases that match TRBD1. The J segment lost 5 bases and the V segment lost 6 bases, leaving 2 bases of the junction unmatched. Germline V gives CDR1 DFQATT, CDR2 SNEGSKA (reference sequence). The CDR3 is 11 amino acids. CDR3 loop: CSAWTGETQYF. CDR3 bases: TGCAGTGCGTGGACAGGGGAGACCCAGTACTTC.

This sequence joins TRBV9 and TRBJ2-2, with D perhaps matching TRBD1 or TRBD2 (5 bases each). Germline CDR1 reads SGDLS; CDR2 reads YYNGEE. The CDR3 runs 16 residues. Between the trimmed V and J ends, which lost 4 bases and 6 bases, there was a span of 19 bases. The CDR3 region is CASSMGVGRAAGELFF. The CDR3 bases are TGTGCCAGCAGCATGGGGGTGGGGCGGGCCGCCGGGGAGCTGTTTTTT.

The chain has TRBV7-9 and TRBJ2-7; the D gene is possibly TRBD1 (6 bases). This CDR3 region has 14 residues. Trimming removed 5 bases at V and 2 bases at J, with 13 bases between. CDR1 and CDR2 from the germline V gene are SEHNR and FQNEAQ (reference sequence). The CDR3 DNA reads TGTGCCAGCAGCCCCACGGCAGGGGCCTACGAGCAGTACTTC. This codes for CASSPTAGAYEQYF.

The J gene is TRBJ2-5, the V gene TRBV2; 11 bases match TRBD2. The CDR3 is 13 residues long. Germline V gene sequence: CDR1 SNHLY, CDR2 FYNNEI. V dropped 5 bases and J dropped 8; count of bases not matched to a gene: 4. CDR3 loop: CASSLAGGGTQYF. The DNA for the CDR3 is TGTGCCAGCAGTCTAGCGGGGGGCGGTACCCAGTACTTC.

This rearrangement joins TRBV27 to TRBJ1-4; D is ambiguous. CDR1 is MNHEY and CDR2 is SMNVEV in the germline V gene (reference sequence). Trimming pared 4 bases from V and 2 bases from J, leaving 14 bases between. This CDR3 has 16 amino acids. CDR3 region: CASSSLGRRTNEKLFF. The CDR3 DNA reads as TGTGCCAGCAGTTCGCTCGGACGAAGGACTAATGAAAAACTGTTTTTT.

This chain uses TRBV18 with TRBJ1-3; D might be TRBD1 (6 bases). The CDR3 runs 14 residues. Germline loops: CDR1 KGHSH, CDR2 LQKENI. V was cut by 4 bases and J by 3 bases, with 10 bases left in between. Written as DNA, the CDR3 is TGTGCCAGCTCACAAGACAGGCTTGGAAACACCATATATTTT. It yields the protein CASSQDRLGNTIYF.

The chain recombines TRBV19 with TRBJ1-5; weak D call: TRBD1 (6 bases). This CDR3 contains 15 residues. The ends were cut back, 7 bases at V and 1 base at J, with 14 bases in the middle. Germline V gene lookup returns CDR1 LNHDA and CDR2 SQIVND (reference sequence). This CDR3 reads CASKQQGRSNQPQHF. CDR3 DNA sequence: TGTGCCAGTAAACAACAGGGTAGGAGCAATCAGCCCCAGCATTTT.

The CDR3 sequence: CASSPTGSYEQYF. CDR3 nucleotide sequence: TGTGCCAGCAGCCCGACAGGGTCCTACGAGCAGTACTTC. The chain employs TRBV5-6 and TRBJ2-7, with 7 bases fitting TRBD1. Unmatched junction bases numbered 2, after V lost 4 bases and J lost 1 base. From germline, CDR1 is SGHDT and CDR2 YYEEEE. The CDR3 consists of 13 residues. Filled out from reference TRBV5-6 and TRBJ2-7, the complete variable domain reads DAGVTQSPTHLIKTRGQQVTLRCSPKSGHDTVSWYQQALGQGPQFIFQYYEEEERQRGNFPDRFSGHQFPNYSSELNVNALLLGDSALYLCASSPTGSYEQYFGPGTRLTVT.

This sequence joins TRBV6-5 and TRBJ1-1; D call uncertain. Trimming removed 6 bases from V and 2 bases from J, with 7 bases in between. CDR3 length equals 12 residues. Germline CDR1 reads MNHEY; CDR2 reads SVGAGI. This CDR3 is CASSALNTEAFF. As DNA, the CDR3 is TGTGCCAGCAGCGCACTTAACACTGAAGCTTTCTTT.

The chain links TRBV4-1 to TRBJ1-4, with D hard to call. The CDR3 totals 17 residues. Germline assignment: CDR1 MGHRA and CDR2 YSYEKL. V lost 4 bases, J lost 4 bases, and 19 bases lay in between. The CDR3: CASSLEGSLVFNEKLFF. The CDR3 DNA reads as TGCGCCAGCAGCCTAGAGGGCAGTCTTGTTTTTAATGAAAAACTGTTTTTT.

V and J are TRBV7-9 and TRBJ2-1; 9 positions match TRBD2. The CDR3 sequence is 14 residues long. V dropped 4 bases and J dropped 4; count of bases not matched to a gene: 2. CDR1 is SEHNR and CDR2 is FQNEAQ in the germline V gene (reference sequence). CDR3 in DNA: TGTGCCAGCAGCTCGCTAGCGGGGTACAATGAGCAGTTCTTC. It codes for CASSSLAGYNEQFF.

The J gene is TRBJ2-7, the V gene TRBV7-2; the match to TRBD1 covers 8 bases. Germline CDR1 reads SGHTA; CDR2 reads FQGNSA. The CDR3 totals 13 residues. Trimming at V came to 3 bases and at J to 6 bases, leaving 4 bases not matched to a gene. The CDR3 loop reads CASSFGTGGEQYF. For the CDR3, the DNA is TGTGCCAGCAGCTTTGGGACAGGAGGCGAGCAGTACTTC.

The V and J genes are TRBV7-2 and TRBJ1-1, with D possibly being TRBD1 (6 bases). The CDR3 consists of 18 residues. CDR1 SGHTA and CDR2 FQGNSA come from the germline V gene. V was clipped by 1 base and J by 1 base, with 19 bases between them. Here the CDR3 reads CASSLGKATGAGNTEAFF. The DNA of the CDR3 is TGTGCCAGCAGCTTAGGAAAGGCGACAGGTGCCGGGAACACTGAAGCTTTCTTT.

CDR3 protein: CASRDSSYEQYF. CDR3 DNA sequence: TGTGCCAGCCGGGACAGCTCCTACGAGCAGTACTTC. The rearrangement uses TRBV6-1 and TRBJ2-7, with 7 bases identical to TRBD1. Germline trimming cut 8 bases from V and 0 bases from J; bases unmatched to any gene: 1. The CDR3 length is 12 residues. Germline values: CDR1 MNHNS, CDR2 SASEGT.

The chain carries TRBV7-9 and TRBJ1-2; D ambiguous. The CDR3 is made up of 12 amino acids. Germline assignment: CDR1 SEHNR and CDR2 FQNEAQ (reference sequence). The V gene lost 3 bases and the J gene lost 3 bases, with 5 bases spanning the gap. DNA for the CDR3: TGTGCCAGCAGCTTTGGGGACTATGGCTACACCTTC. This translates into CASSFGDYGYTF.

V gene TRBV13 combines with J gene TRBJ1-5; no reliable D call. The CDR3 runs to 14 residues. The germline V and J ends were trimmed by 2 bases and 0 bases, with 5 bases remaining between them. CDR1 is PRHDT and CDR2 is FYEKMQ in the germline V gene (reference sequence). The CDR3 is CASSLHNSNQPQHF. CDR3 coding DNA: TGTGCCAGCAGCTTACACAATAGCAATCAGCCCCAGCATTTT.

This clone was counted once. The chain uses TRBV11-2 and TRBJ2-1, with 8 bases matching TRBD2. The CDR3 contains 16 residues. Trimming removed 5 bases from V and 5 bases from J; junction bases left unmatched: 11. Per the germline V gene, CDR1 is SGHAT and CDR2 is FQNNGV. The CDR3 DNA reads as TGTGCCAGCAGCCCCCGAGCGGGAGCACCTAACAATGAGCAGTTCTTC. Translating it yields CASSPRAGAPNNEQFF.

The genes are TRBV3-1 (or the pseudogene TRBV3-2) and TRBJ1-4; D is possibly TRBD1 (6 bases). V dropped 1 base and J dropped 6 bases, with 15 bases sitting between them. Per the germline V gene, CDR1 is LGHDT and CDR2 is YNNKEL (reference sequence). This CDR3 comprises 16 residues. The CDR3 nucleotides are TGTGCCAGCAGCCAAGGGGGGGAGGGGGTGTATGAAAAACTGTTTTTT. It codes for CASSQGGEGVYEKLFF.

The V gene is TRBV28, the J gene TRBJ2-5, with 7 nucleotides matching TRBD1. The germline V gene encodes CDR1 MDHEN and CDR2 SYDVKM. Losses at the gene ends were 5 bases for V and 4 bases for J; bases not matched to a gene: 1. The CDR3 extends over 12 amino acids. CDR3 bases: TGTGCCAGCAGTGACAGGGCAGAGACCCAGTACTTC. It specifies CASSDRAETQYF.

The table lists this clone with a count of one. The gene calls are TRBV11-2 and TRBJ1-2, with a possible D match to TRBD1 (5 bases). This CDR3 spans 13 amino acids. The V end lost 1 base, the J end lost 4 bases, and 7 bases lay between the germline ends. CDR1 SGHAT and CDR2 FQNNGV come from the germline V gene. The CDR3 DNA reads as TGTGCCAGCAGCTTAGTGGGGGGCTATGGCTACACCTTC. Its protein product is CASSLVGGYGYTF.

This CDR3 reads CASSDSPSGYNYGYTF. The CDR3 region has the DNA TGTGCCAGCAGCGACTCCCCATCGGGCTACAACTATGGCTACACCTTC. The chain combines TRBV9 with TRBJ1-2; no definite D call. Germline CDR1 and CDR2: SGDLS and YYNGEE. The CDR3 consists of 16 residues. With 3 bases removed from V and 2 bases from J, the gap between germline ends came to 17 bases.

V is TRBV7-2 and J is TRBJ2-1; possibly TRBD1 or TRBD2 for D (5 bases each). Deletions cut 1 base from V and 2 bases from J, with 9 bases between. The germline CDR1 and CDR2 sequences are SGHTA and FQGNSA. The CDR3 extends over 15 amino acids. The CDR3: CASSLGGRTYNEQFF. In nucleotides, the CDR3 is TGTGCCAGCAGCTTAGGGGGACGGACCTACAATGAGCAGTTCTTC.

The chain recombines TRBV29-1 with TRBJ1-2, with 7 bases aligning to TRBD1. J was trimmed by 2 bases and V by 6 bases; bases with no gene match: 3. Germline V lookup: CDR1 SQVTM, CDR2 ANQGSEA. The CDR3 extends over 12 amino acids. The CDR3 coding sequence is TGCAGCGTCGTGACAGGGAACTATGGCTACACCTTC. Residues: CSVVTGNYGYTF.

CDR3 coding DNA: TGTGCCAGCAGCCCTTGGACGGGAAAGGACATTCAGTACTTC. Its translation: CASSPWTGKDIQYF. The rearrangement joins TRBV13 to TRBJ2-4, with D tentatively TRBD2 (5 bases). CDR3 size: 14 residues. Germline V gene sequence: CDR1 PRHDT, CDR2 FYEKMQ (reference sequence). V lost 5 bases and J lost 8, with 16 bases in between.

This rearrangement joins TRBV7-3 to TRBJ2-7, with TRBD1 matching 10 bases. The CDR3 has 13 residues. CDR1 is SGHTA and CDR2 is FQGTGA in the germline V gene. With 3 bases clipped from V and 6 bases from J, the junction kept 2 bases outside the gene matches. CDR3 nucleotide sequence: TGTGCCAGCAGCTTGACAGGGGGCTCCGAGCAGTACTTC. Encoded protein: CASSLTGGSEQYF.